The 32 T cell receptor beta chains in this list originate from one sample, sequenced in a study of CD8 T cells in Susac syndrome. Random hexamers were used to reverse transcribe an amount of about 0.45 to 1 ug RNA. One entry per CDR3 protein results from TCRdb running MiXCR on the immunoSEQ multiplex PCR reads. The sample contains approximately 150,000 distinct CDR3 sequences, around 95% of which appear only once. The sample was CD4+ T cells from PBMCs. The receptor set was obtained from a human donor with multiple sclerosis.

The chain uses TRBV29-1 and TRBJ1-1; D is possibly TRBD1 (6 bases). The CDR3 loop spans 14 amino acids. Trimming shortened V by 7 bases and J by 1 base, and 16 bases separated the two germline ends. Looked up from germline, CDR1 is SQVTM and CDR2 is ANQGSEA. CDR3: CSAGGQQGNTEAFF. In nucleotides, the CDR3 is TGCAGCGCCGGGGGACAACAAGGGAACACTGAAGCTTTCTTT.

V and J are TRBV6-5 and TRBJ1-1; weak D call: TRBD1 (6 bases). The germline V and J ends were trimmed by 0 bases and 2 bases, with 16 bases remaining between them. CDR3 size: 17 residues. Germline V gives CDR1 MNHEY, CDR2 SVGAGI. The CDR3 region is CASSYSNPLGANTEAFF. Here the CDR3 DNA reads TGTGCCAGCAGTTACTCGAATCCACTGGGGGCAAACACTGAAGCTTTCTTT.

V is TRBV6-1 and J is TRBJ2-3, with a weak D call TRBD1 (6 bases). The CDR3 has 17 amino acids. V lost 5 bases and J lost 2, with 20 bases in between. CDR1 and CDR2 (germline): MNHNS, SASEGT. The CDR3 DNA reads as TGTGCCAGCAGTCCAACCTACGACCGGGACACCACAGATACGCAGTATTTT. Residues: CASSPTYDRDTTDTQYF.

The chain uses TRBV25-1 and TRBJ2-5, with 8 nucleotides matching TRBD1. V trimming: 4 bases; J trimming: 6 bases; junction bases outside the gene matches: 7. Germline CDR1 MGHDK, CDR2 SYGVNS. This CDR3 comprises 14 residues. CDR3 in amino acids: CASSVAGGSKTQYF. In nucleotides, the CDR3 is TGTGCCAGCAGTGTGGCAGGGGGCTCGAAGACCCAGTACTTC.

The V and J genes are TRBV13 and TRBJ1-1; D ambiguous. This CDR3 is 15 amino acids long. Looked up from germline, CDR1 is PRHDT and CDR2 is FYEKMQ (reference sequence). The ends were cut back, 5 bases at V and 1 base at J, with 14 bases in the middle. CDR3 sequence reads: CASSRKSRGNTEAFF. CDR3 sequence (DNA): TGTGCCAGCAGCCGGAAATCGCGGGGGAACACTGAAGCTTTCTTT.

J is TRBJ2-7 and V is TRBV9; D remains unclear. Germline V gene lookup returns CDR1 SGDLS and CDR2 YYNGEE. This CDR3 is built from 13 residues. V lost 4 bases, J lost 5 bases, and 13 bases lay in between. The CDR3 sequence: CASSYSSRHEQYF. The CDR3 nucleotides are TGTGCCAGCAGCTACTCCTCCCGCCACGAGCAGTACTTC.

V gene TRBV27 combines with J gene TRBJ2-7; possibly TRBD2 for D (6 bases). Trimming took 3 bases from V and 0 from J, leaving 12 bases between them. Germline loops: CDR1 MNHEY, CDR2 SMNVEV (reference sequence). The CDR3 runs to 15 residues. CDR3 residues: CASSFGGKSSYEQYF. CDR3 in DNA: TGTGCCAGCAGTTTTGGGGGGAAGAGCTCCTACGAGCAGTACTTC.

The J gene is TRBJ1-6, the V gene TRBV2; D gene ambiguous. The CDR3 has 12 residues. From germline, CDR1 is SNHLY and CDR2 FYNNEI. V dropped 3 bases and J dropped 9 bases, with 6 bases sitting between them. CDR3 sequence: CASSERVSPLHF. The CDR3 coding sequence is TGTGCCAGCAGTGAGAGGGTTTCACCCCTCCACTTT.

The CDR3 sequence is CSVGLAGDTGELFF. The CDR3 DNA is TGCAGCGTTGGACTAGCGGGAGACACCGGGGAGCTGTTTTTT. The gene calls are TRBV29-1 and TRBJ2-2; 12 bases fit TRBD2. Losses at the gene ends were 4 bases for V and 3 bases for J; bases not matched to a gene: 0. The CDR3 contains 14 residues. Germline lookup yields CDR1 SQVTM and CDR2 ANQGSEA.

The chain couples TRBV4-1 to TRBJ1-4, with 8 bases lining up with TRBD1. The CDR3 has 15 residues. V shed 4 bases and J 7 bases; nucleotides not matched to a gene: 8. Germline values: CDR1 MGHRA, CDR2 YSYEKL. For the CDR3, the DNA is TGCGCCAGCAGCCTACACGGGACAGGTAGTGAAAAACTGTTTTTT. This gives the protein CASSLHGTGSEKLFF.

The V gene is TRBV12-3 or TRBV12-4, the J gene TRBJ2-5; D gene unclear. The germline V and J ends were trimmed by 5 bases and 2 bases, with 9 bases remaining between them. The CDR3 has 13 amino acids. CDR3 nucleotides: TGTGCCAGCAGTCCCAGGCCACAAGAGACCCAGTACTTC. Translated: CASSPRPQETQYF.

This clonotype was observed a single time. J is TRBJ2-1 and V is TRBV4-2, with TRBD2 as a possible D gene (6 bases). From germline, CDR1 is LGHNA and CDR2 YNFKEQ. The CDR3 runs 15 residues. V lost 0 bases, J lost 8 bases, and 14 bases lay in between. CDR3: CASSQDPAGIDEQFF. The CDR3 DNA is TGTGCCAGCAGCCAAGATCCAGCGGGTATCGATGAGCAGTTCTTC.

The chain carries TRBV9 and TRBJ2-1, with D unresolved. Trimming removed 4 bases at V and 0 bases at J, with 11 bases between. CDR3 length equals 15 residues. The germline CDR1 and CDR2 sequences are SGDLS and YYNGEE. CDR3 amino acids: CASSPSAVSYNEQFF. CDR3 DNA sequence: TGTGCCAGCAGCCCTAGTGCGGTCTCCTACAATGAGCAGTTCTTC.

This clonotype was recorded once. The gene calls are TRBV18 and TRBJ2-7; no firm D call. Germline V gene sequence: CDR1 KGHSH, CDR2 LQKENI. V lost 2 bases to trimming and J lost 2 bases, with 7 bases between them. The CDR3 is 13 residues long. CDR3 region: CASSPNAAYEQYF. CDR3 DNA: TGTGCCAGCTCACCAAATGCTGCCTACGAGCAGTACTTC.

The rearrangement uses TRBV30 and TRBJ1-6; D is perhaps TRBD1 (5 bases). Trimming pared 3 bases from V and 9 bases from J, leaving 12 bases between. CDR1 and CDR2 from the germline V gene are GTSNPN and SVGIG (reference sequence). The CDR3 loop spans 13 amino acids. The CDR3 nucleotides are TGTGCCTGGAGCGGGGACGGGAGTTCACCCCTCCACTTT. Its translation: CAWSGDGSSPLHF. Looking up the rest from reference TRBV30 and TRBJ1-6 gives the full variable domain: SQTIHQWPATLVQPVGSPLSLECTVEGTSNPNLYWYRQAAGRGLQLLFYSVGIGQISSEVPQNLSASRPQDRQFILSSKKLLLSDSGFYLCAWSGDGSSPLHFGNGTRLTVT.

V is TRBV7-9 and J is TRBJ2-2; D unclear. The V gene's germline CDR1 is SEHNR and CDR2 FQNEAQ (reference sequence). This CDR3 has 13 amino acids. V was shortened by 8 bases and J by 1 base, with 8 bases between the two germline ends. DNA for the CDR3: TGTGCCAGCCTTTTAGGGAACACCGGGGAGCTGTTTTTT. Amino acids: CASLLGNTGELFF.

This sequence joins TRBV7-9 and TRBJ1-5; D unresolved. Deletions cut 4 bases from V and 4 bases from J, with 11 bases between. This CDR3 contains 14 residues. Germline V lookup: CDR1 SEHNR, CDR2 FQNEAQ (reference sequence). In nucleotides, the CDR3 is TGTGCCAGCAGCTATAACAGCCCAAATCAGCCCCAGCATTTT. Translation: CASSYNSPNQPQHF.

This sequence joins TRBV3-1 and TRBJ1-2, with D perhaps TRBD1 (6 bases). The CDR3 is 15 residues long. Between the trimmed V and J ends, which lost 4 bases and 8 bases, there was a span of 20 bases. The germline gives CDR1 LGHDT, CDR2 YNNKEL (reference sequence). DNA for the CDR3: TGTGCCAGCAGCCTAACCCAAACCACAGGGACCGGCTACACCTTC. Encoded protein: CASSLTQTTGTGYTF.

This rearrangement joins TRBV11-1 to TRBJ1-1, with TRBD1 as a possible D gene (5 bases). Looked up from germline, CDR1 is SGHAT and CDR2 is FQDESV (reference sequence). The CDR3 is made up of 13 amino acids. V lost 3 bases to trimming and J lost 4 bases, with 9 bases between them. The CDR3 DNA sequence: TGTGCCAGCAGCTTTAGTGGGACCACTGAAGCTTTCTTT. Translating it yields CASSFSGTTEAFF.

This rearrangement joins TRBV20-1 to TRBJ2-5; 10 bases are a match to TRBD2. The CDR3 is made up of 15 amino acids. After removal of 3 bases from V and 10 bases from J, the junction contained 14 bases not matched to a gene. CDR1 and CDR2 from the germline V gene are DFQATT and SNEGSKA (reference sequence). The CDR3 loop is CSASITSGIWEDQYF. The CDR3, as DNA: TGCAGTGCTAGCATCACTAGCGGGATTTGGGAGGACCAGTACTTC.

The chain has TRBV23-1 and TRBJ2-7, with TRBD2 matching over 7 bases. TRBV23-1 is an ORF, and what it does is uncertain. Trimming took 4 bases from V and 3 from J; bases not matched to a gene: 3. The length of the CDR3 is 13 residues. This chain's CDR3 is CASSPRDYYEQYF. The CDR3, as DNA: TGCGCCAGCAGTCCCCGGGACTACTACGAGCAGTACTTC.

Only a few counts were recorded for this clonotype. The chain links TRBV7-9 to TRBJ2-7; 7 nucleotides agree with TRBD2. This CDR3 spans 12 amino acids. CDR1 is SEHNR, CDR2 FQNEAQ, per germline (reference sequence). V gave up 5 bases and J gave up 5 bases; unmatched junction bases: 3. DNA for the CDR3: TGTGCCAGCAGCCGGACTAGTAACGAGCAGTACTTC. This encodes CASSRTSNEQYF.

The CDR3 nucleotides are TGTGCCAGCAGTTACTCGAGGAGACTAGCGGGAGGGCGCACAGATACGCAGTATTTT. It yields the protein CASSYSRRLAGGRTDTQYF. The gene calls are TRBV6-5 and TRBJ2-3; 14 nucleotides align to TRBD2. The CDR3 has 19 amino acids. V gave up 0 bases and J gave up 1 base; unmatched junction bases: 6. Germline values: CDR1 MNHEY, CDR2 SVGAGI.

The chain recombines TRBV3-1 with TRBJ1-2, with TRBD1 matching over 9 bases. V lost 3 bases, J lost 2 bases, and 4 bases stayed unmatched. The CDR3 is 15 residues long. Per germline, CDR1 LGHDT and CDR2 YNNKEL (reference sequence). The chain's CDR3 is CASSHETGGNYGYTF. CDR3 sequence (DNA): TGTGCCAGCAGCCACGAGACAGGGGGGAACTATGGCTACACCTTC.

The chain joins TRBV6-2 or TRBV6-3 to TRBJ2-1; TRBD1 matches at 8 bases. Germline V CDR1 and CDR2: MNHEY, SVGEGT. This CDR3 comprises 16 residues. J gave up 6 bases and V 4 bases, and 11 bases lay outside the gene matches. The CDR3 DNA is TGTGCCAGCAGTTTAAAGACAGGGGCCCCTCTCAATGAGCAGTTCTTC. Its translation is CASSLKTGAPLNEQFF.

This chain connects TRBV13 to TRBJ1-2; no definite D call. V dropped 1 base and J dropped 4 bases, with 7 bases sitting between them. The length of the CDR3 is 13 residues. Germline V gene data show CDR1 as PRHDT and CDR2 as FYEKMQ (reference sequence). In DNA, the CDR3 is TGTGCCAGCAGCTTAGTCGGAATCTATGGCTACACCTTC. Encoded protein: CASSLVGIYGYTF.

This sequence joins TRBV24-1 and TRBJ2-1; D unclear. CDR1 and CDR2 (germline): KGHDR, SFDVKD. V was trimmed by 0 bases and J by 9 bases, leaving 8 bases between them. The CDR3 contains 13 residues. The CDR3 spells CATSDLEWGEQFF. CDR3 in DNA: TGTGCCACCAGTGATTTGGAGTGGGGTGAGCAGTTCTTC.

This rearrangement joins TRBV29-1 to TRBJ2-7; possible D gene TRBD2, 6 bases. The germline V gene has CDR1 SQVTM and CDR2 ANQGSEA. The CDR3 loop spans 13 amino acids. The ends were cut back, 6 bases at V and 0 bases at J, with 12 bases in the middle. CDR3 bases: TGCAGCGTCGGGAGTCCCCTCTCCTACGAGCAGTACTTC. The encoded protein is CSVGSPLSYEQYF.

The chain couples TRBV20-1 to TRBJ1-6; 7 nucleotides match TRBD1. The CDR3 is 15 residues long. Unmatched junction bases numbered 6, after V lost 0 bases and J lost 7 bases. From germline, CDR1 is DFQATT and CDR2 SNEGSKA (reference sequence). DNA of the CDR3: TGCAGTGCTAGAGATGGGGACAGTCAGAATTCACCCCTCCACTTT. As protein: CSARDGDSQNSPLHF.

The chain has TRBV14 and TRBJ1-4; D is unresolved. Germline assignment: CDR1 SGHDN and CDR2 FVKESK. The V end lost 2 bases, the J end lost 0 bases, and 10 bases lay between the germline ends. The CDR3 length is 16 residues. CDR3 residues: CASSQSGGATNEKLFF. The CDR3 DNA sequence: TGTGCCAGCAGCCAAAGCGGAGGTGCAACTAATGAAAAACTGTTTTTT.

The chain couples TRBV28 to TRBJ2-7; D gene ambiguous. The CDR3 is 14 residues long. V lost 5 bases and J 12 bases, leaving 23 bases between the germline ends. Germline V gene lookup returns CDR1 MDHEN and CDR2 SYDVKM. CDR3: CASSPPGLLLVGYF. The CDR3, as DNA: TGTGCCAGCAGTCCCCCGGGCCTCTTACTCGTGGGGTACTTC.

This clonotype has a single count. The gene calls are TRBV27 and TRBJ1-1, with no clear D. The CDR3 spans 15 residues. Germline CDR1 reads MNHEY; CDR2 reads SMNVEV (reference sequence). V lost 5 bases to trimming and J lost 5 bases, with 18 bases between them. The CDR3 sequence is CASSPRTYMYTEAFF. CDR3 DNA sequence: TGTGCCAGCAGTCCTCGGACCTACATGTATACTGAAGCTTTCTTT.